This T cell receptor beta chain stems from a study of blood T cell repertoires in COVID-19. Across the whole study: Samples came from the United States, Italy and Spain, spanning acute and convalescent COVID-19. PBMCs, B-cell-depleted T cells, or T cells were the source of the cDNA or gDNA that made up the material.

This clone has a single count. Original data processing: Scientists estimated how many nucleated cells there were by amplifying reference gene primers. Profiling relied on immunoSEQ multiplex PCR, and the TCRdb table lists in-frame clones only, not all of them. V and J calls and clone size are given by that table; D and trimming were obtained from the DNA. The sample consists of about 270,000 clones, over 75% of them appearing once. Germline loops: CDR1 SGHNT, CDR2 YYREEE (reference sequence). The V segment lost 4 bases and the J segment 2 bases; nucleotides outside the gene matches: 7. The CDR3 sequence is 16 residues long.

The sequenced sample was PBMCs or T cells enriched from blood (not recorded which). This sequence was found in a woman between 50 and 59 years old with acute COVID-19. The rearrangement joins TRBV5-4 to TRBJ1-2, with 11 bases aligning to TRBD1. CDR3 protein: CASSRIGTGGNYGYTF. The DNA of the CDR3 is TGTGCCAGCAGCCGAATCGGGACAGGGGGAAACTATGGCTACACCTTC.